This T cell receptor (beta chain) derives from a study of blood T cell repertoires in COVID-19. This table comes from immunoSEQ multiplex PCR, and its TCRdb copy is limited to in-frame clones, with some not included. The sample lists roughly 120,000 clones, approximately 90% occurring once. This CDR3 comprises 12 residues. The germline gives CDR1 SGHTA, CDR2 FQGNSA. Between the trimmed V and J ends, which lost 0 bases and 8 bases, there was a span of 7 bases. Sequences were obtained from peripheral blood. This TCR came from a human donor in a cohort sampled during active COVID-19. The chain combines TRBV7-2 with TRBJ1-2; D is ambiguous. CDR3 in DNA: TGTGCCAGCAGCTTAGCGTATGCGGGCTACACCTTC. Translating gives CASSLAYAGYTF.